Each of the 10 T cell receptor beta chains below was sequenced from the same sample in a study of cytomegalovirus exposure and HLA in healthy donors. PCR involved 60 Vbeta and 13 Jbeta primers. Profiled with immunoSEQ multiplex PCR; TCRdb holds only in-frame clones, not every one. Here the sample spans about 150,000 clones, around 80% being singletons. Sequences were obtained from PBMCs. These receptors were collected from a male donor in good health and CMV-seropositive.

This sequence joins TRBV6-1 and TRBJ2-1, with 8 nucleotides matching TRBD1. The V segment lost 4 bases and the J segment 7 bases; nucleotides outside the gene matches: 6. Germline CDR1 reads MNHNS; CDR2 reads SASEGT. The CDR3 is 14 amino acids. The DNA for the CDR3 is TGTGCCAGCAGTGTGGCAGGGGGCAGGAATGAGCAGTTCTTC. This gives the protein CASSVAGGRNEQFF.

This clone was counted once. The CDR3 DNA is TGCAGCGTTGGGCAGGGGGCTTCGCTCGCCACCGGGGAGCTGTTTTTT. Residues: CSVGQGASLATGELFF. This chain joins TRBV29-1 and TRBJ2-2; 8 bases line up with TRBD1. Germline CDR1 SQVTM, CDR2 ANQGSEA. The ends lost 4 bases at V and 4 bases at J; junction bases unmatched: 11. The CDR3 covers 16 residues.

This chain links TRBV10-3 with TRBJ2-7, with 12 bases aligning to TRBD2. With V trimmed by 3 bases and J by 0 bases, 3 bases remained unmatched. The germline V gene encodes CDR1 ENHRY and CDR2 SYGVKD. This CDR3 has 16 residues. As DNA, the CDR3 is TGTGCCATCAGTGACCAGACTAGCGGGAGCTCCTACGAGCAGTACTTC. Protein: CAISDQTSGSSYEQYF.

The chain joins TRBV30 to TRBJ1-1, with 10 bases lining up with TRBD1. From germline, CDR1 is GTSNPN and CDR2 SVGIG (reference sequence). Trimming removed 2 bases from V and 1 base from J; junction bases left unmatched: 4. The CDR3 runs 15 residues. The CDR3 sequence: CAWSRRTGGNTEAFF. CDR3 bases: TGTGCCTGGAGTAGGCGGACAGGGGGGAACACTGAAGCTTTCTTT.

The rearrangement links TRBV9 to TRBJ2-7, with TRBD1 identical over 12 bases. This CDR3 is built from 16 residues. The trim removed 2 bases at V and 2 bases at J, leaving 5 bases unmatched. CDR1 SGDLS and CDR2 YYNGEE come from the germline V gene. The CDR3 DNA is TGTGCCAGCAGCGTCGGGACAGGGGGCCGCACCTACGAGCAGTACTTC. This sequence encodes CASSVGTGGRTYEQYF.

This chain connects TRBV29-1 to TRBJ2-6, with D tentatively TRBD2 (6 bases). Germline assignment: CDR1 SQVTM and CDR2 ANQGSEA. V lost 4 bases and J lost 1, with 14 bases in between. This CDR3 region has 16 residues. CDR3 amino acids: CSVVGGLTSGANVLTF. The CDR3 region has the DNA TGCAGCGTTGTGGGGGGACTGACTTCTGGGGCCAACGTCCTGACTTTC.

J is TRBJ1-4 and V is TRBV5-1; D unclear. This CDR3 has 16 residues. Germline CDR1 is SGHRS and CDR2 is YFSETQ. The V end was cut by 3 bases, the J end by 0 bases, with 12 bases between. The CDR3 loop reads CASSWGDLSTNEKLFF. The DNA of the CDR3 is TGCGCCAGCAGCTGGGGAGACCTATCAACTAATGAAAAACTGTTTTTT.

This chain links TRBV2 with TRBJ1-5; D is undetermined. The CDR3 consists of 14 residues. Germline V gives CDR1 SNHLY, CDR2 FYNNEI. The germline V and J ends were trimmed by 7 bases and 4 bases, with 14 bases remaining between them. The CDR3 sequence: CASILSSRNQPQHF. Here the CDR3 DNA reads TGTGCCAGCATTCTGTCTTCTAGGAATCAGCCCCAGCATTTT.

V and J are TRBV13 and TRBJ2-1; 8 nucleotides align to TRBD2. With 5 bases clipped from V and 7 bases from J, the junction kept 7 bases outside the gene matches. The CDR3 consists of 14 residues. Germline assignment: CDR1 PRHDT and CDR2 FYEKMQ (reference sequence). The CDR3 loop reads CASSLLSGDNEQFF. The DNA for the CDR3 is TGTGCCAGCAGCCTTCTTAGCGGGGATAATGAGCAGTTCTTC.

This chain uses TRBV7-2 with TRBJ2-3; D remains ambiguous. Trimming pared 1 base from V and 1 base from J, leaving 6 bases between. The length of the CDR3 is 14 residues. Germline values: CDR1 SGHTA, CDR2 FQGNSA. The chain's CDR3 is CASSLGVRTDTQYF. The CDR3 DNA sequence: TGTGCCAGCAGCTTAGGAGTACGCACAGATACGCAGTATTTT. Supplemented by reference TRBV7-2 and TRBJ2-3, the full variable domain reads GAGVSQSPSNKVTEKGKDVELRCDPISGHTALYWYRQSLGQGLEFLIYFQGNSAPDKSGLPSDRFSAERTGGSVSTLTIQRTQQEDSAVYLCASSLGVRTDTQYFGPGTRLTVL.